This passage covers 5 T cell receptor beta chains from one sample sequenced in a study of cytomegalovirus exposure and HLA in healthy donors. The PCR ran on 60 Vbeta and 13 Jbeta primers. The protocol was immunoSEQ multiplex PCR, while the TCRdb copy is restricted to in-frame clones and leaves out a portion. The sample lists about 270,000 clones, 80% to 90% occurring once. Sequencing used PBMCs. All receptors come from a man aged 40-49 years in good health and CMV-seropositive.

This chain joins TRBV28 and TRBJ2-7, with a tentative D call TRBD1 (6 bases). The germline gives CDR1 MDHEN, CDR2 SYDVKM. The CDR3 is made up of 14 amino acids. V was trimmed by 7 bases and J by 0 bases, leaving 13 bases between them. CDR3 DNA sequence: TGTGCCAGCAAAACCGGGACAACCTCCTACGAGCAGTACTTC. Encoded protein: CASKTGTTSYEQYF.

The gene calls are TRBV2 and TRBJ2-7; 7 bases agree with TRBD1. V dropped 6 bases and J dropped 2; count of bases not matched to a gene: 13. Germline lookup yields CDR1 SNHLY and CDR2 FYNNEI. This CDR3 is 16 amino acids long. DNA for the CDR3: TGTGCCAGCAGCAGGGGGTTTGGGGGCGGTGCCTACGAGCAGTACTTC. This gives the protein CASSRGFGGGAYEQYF.

This chain uses TRBV28 with TRBJ2-7; D might be TRBD2 (5 bases). V was trimmed by 5 bases and J by 3 bases, leaving 17 bases between them. The CDR3 extends over 15 amino acids. Germline values: CDR1 MDHEN, CDR2 SYDVKM. The CDR3 coding sequence is TGTGCCAGCAGTCCCCCCTTGGAGCGGCGCTACGAGCAGTACTTC. Translation gives CASSPPLERRYEQYF.

This clone is a singleton in its sample. This sequence joins TRBV27 and TRBJ2-1; tentatively, D is TRBD1 (6 bases). The CDR3 runs 15 residues. Germline V lookup: CDR1 MNHEY, CDR2 SMNVEV (reference sequence). Trimming shortened V by 5 bases and J by 3 bases, and 14 bases separated the two germline ends. This CDR3 is CASSRRGLSYNEQFF. The DNA for the CDR3 is TGTGCCAGCAGTCGCAGGGGCCTGAGCTACAATGAGCAGTTCTTC.

The genes are TRBV27 and TRBJ2-7; the match to TRBD2 covers 7 bases. CDR3 length: 14 residues. Trimming removed 9 bases from V and 0 bases from J; junction bases left unmatched: 8. The V gene's germline CDR1 is MNHEY and CDR2 SMNVEV (reference sequence). CDR3: CARKAGTTSYEQYF. CDR3 sequence (DNA): TGTGCCAGAAAAGCCGGGACTACCTCCTACGAGCAGTACTTC.